Listed below are T cell receptor beta chains from one sample, sequenced in a study of T cell changes during pregnancy in multiple sclerosis. Assay: immunoSEQ multiplex PCR; the TCRdb copy retains only in-frame clones and omits some. The table has approximately 62,000 clones, roughly 93% seen once. The input for sequencing was CD8+ T cells from peripheral blood mononuclear cells, taken in the second trimester of pregnancy. The source is a female donor with multiple sclerosis, enrolled in a pregnancy study. The CDR3 runs from the conserved cysteine through the conserved F or W. D genes are given only for firm matches.

D gene: NA
CDR3 length: 13
J gene: TRBJ2-7
V gene: TRBV29-1
CDR3 protein: CSVVDWLSYEQYF
CDR3 DNA: TGCAGCGTTGTTGACTGGCTAAGCTACGAGCAGTACTTC

D gene: NA
CDR3 length: 16
J gene: TRBJ2-3
V gene: TRBV7-3
CDR3 protein: CASSLDERASTDTQYF
CDR3 DNA: TGTGCCAGCAGCTTAGATGAGCGGGCCAGCACAGATACGCAGTATTTT

D gene: NA
CDR3 length: 14
J gene: TRBJ2-1
V gene: TRBV28
CDR3 protein: CASSLVGRGNEQFF
CDR3 DNA: TGTGCCAGCAGTTTAGTCGGGAGAGGCAATGAGCAGTTCTTC

D gene: TRBD1
CDR3 length: 15
J gene: TRBJ1-1
V gene: TRBV28
CDR3 protein: CASSLRQGMNTEAFF
CDR3 DNA: TGTGCCAGCAGTCTCAGACAGGGGATGAACACTGAAGCTTTCTTT

D gene: TRBD2
CDR3 length: 15
J gene: TRBJ2-7
V gene: TRBV5-1
CDR3 protein: CASSLVSSGPYEQYF
CDR3 DNA: TGCGCCAGCAGCTTGGTATCTAGCGGGCCTTACGAGCAGTACTTC

D gene: NA
CDR3 length: 11
J gene: TRBJ1-3
V gene: TRBV28
CDR3 protein: CASSLGDTIYF
CDR3 DNA: TGTGCCAGCAGTTTGGGCGACACCATATATTTT

D gene: NA
CDR3 length: 14
J gene: TRBJ1-1
V gene: TRBV2
CDR3 protein: CASSVGTSSTEAFF
CDR3 DNA: TGTGCCAGCAGTGTAGGGACATCCAGCACTGAAGCTTTCTTT

D gene: TRBD1
CDR3 length: 17
J gene: TRBJ1-2
V gene: TRBV7-9
CDR3 protein: CASSSARDRMSNYGYTF
CDR3 DNA: TGTGCCAGCAGCTCGGCCCGGGACAGGATGTCTAACTATGGCTACACCTTC

D gene: NA
CDR3 length: 16
J gene: TRBJ1-4
V gene: TRBV9
CDR3 protein: CASSVEGGATNEKLFF
CDR3 DNA: TGTGCCAGCAGCGTAGAAGGGGGAGCAACTAATGAAAAACTGTTTTTT

D gene: TRBD2
CDR3 length: 16
J gene: TRBJ2-3
V gene: TRBV27
CDR3 protein: CASSFVSGGITDTQYF
CDR3 DNA: TGTGCCAGCAGTTTTGTCAGCGGGGGGATCACAGATACGCAGTATTTT

D gene: TRBD2
CDR3 length: 16
J gene: TRBJ2-3
V gene: TRBV27
CDR3 protein: CASSLSGGFITDTQYF
CDR3 DNA: TGTGCCAGCAGTCTTAGCGGGGGCTTCATCACAGATACGCAGTATTTT